The text below deals with one T cell receptor beta chain. These data belong to a study of cytomegalovirus exposure and HLA in healthy donors. 60 Vbeta and 13 Jbeta primers were used in PCR. Generated by immunoSEQ multiplex PCR, the TCRdb table keeps only in-frame clones and is missing some. The sample has roughly 130,000 clones; around 80% are singletons. The CDR3 totals 14 residues. V trimming: 5 bases; J trimming: 3 bases; junction bases outside the gene matches: 3. The V gene's germline CDR1 is SGHTA and CDR2 FQGTGA. This sequence joins TRBV7-3 and TRBJ2-1; 8 nucleotides match TRBD2. Material: PBMCs. The TCR originated in a man between 18 and 29 years old in good health and CMV-seronegative. CDR3 DNA: TGTGCCAGCAGCCAGGGACTAGTCTACAATGAGCAGTTCTTC. Translated, it gives CASSQGLVYNEQFF. Supplemented by reference TRBV7-3 and TRBJ2-1, the full variable domain reads GAGVSQTPSNKVTEKGKYVELRCDPISGHTALYWYRQSLGQGPEFLIYFQGTGAADDSGLPNDRFFAVRPEGSVSTLKIQRTERGDSAVYLCASSQGLVYNEQFFGPGTRLTVL.